What follows is one TCR beta chain and its context. Its antigen is currently unknown. The data stem from a study of long-term antiretroviral therapy in people with HIV. The authors ran the immunoSEQ assay, v3.0, at survey level. Profiling relied on immunoSEQ multiplex PCR, and the TCRdb table lists in-frame clones only, not all of them. Of around 19,000 clones listed, around 81% are singletons. Participants with HIV, all of them, were treated in the United States. There are 15 residues in the CDR3. CDR1 is SGDLS, CDR2 YYNGEE, per germline. Unmatched junction bases numbered 6, after V lost 0 bases and J lost 3 bases. Study results and caveats: From about 2003 to 2018, blood was obtained, possibly while participants received older ART regimens. ART adherence was not documented, and neither viral resistance nor therapy changes had any data.

The V gene is TRBV9, the J gene TRBJ2-7; 7 bases line up with TRBD2. This TCR derives from a man aged 45 to 65 with HIV. The source was unsorted PBMCs, collected 0.3 years before starting antiretroviral therapy. The CDR3 region is CASSVGLAGYYEQYF. The CDR3 DNA follows: TGTGCCAGCAGCGTAGGGTTAGCGGGCTACTACGAGCAGTACTTC.